The rows below give T cell receptor beta chains drawn from one sample of a study of T cells in Graves' hyperthyroidism and ophthalmopathy. TCRdb passed the multiplex PCR reads through MiXCR, listing each CDR3 protein once. The table records more than 650,000 distinct CDR3 sequences, 13% to 15% of them present only once. What was sequenced was blood. Source of these receptors: a young woman with Graves' hyperthyroidism. Both conserved end residues are part of each CDR3. A D gene is named only where the DNA matches it firmly. Clone size, where shown, is once, few, many, or a class for clones that have expanded.

CDR3aa: CASSLGAGGSYEQYF; CDR3nt: TGTGCCAGCAGCTTAGGTGCAGGGGGCTCTTACGAGCAGTACTTC; d_gene: TRBD1; abundance: many; v_gene: TRBV7-8; j_gene: TRBJ2-7
CDR3aa: CASSFYRGVEYF; CDR3nt: TGTGCCAGCAGTTTTTACAGAGGCGTCGAGTATTTT; d_gene: NA; abundance: few; v_gene: TRBV12-3/TRBV12-4; j_gene: TRBJ2-3
CDR3aa: CSVGLWGGSSYNEQFF; CDR3nt: TGCAGCGTTGGGCTATGGGGGGGGAGCTCCTACAATGAGCAGTTCTTC; d_gene: TRBD2; abundance: NA; v_gene: TRBV29-1; j_gene: TRBJ2-1
CDR3aa: CASSFDPTGETQYF; CDR3nt: TGTGCCAGCAGCTTTGACCCCACGGGAGAGACCCAGTACTTC; d_gene: NA; abundance: once; v_gene: TRBV5-4; j_gene: TRBJ2-5
CDR3aa: CASSALQKTSGRARETQYF; CDR3nt: TGTGCCAGCAGCGCCCTCCAGAAGACTAGCGGGAGGGCCAGAGAGACCCAGTACTTC; d_gene: TRBD2; abundance: NA; v_gene: TRBV3-1; j_gene: TRBJ2-5
CDR3aa: CASSQETSGGSYEQYF; CDR3nt: TGTGCCAGCAGCCAAGAGACTAGCGGGGGATCCTACGAGCAGTACTTC; d_gene: TRBD2; abundance: NA; v_gene: TRBV4-2; j_gene: TRBJ2-7
CDR3aa: CASSLFSQGDTQYF; CDR3nt: TGTGCCAGCTCACTCTTTTCTCAAGGAGATACGCAGTATTTT; d_gene: NA; abundance: many; v_gene: TRBV18; j_gene: TRBJ2-3
CDR3aa: CASSDSLPGQKDQPQHF; CDR3nt: TGTGCCAGCAGCGACAGCCTCCCCGGGCAGAAAGATCAGCCCCAGCATTTT; d_gene: NA; abundance: few; v_gene: TRBV7-9; j_gene: TRBJ1-5
CDR3aa: CASSLTGDWDTEAFF; CDR3nt: TGCGCCAGCAGCCTAACAGGCGACTGGGACACTGAAGCTTTCTTT; d_gene: NA; abundance: many; v_gene: TRBV5-1; j_gene: TRBJ1-1
CDR3aa: CASSEAQGQILAEAFF; CDR3nt: TGTGCCAGCAGTGAAGCGCAAGGGCAGATCCTCGCTGAAGCTTTCTTT; d_gene: NA; abundance: many; v_gene: TRBV2; j_gene: TRBJ1-1
CDR3aa: CASSPGTSGASTDTQYF; CDR3nt: TGTGCCAGCAGCCCCGGGACTAGCGGGGCTAGCACAGATACGCAGTATTTT; d_gene: TRBD2; abundance: many; v_gene: TRBV11-2; j_gene: TRBJ2-3
CDR3aa: CASRKTGTHSGNTIYF; CDR3nt: TGTGCCAGCAGAAAAACAGGGACCCACTCTGGAAACACCATATATTTT; d_gene: NA; abundance: many; v_gene: TRBV12-3/TRBV12-4; j_gene: TRBJ1-3
CDR3aa: CASSPPPGQGWSPLHF; CDR3nt: TGTGCCAGCTCACCACCGCCGGGACAGGGGTGGTCACCCCTCCACTTT; d_gene: TRBD1; abundance: few; v_gene: TRBV18; j_gene: TRBJ1-6
CDR3aa: CASSLLPLITGTRQPQHF; CDR3nt: TGTGCCAGCAGCTTACTACCCTTGATTACGGGGACCCGACAGCCCCAGCATTTT; d_gene: NA; abundance: many; v_gene: TRBV7-2; j_gene: TRBJ1-5
CDR3aa: CASSLDGVPTDTQYF; CDR3nt: TGTGCCAGCAGCTTAGACGGAGTGCCCACAGATACGCAGTATTTT; d_gene: NA; abundance: many; v_gene: TRBV11-2; j_gene: TRBJ2-3
CDR3aa: CASSLVNGGQPQHF; CDR3nt: TGTGCCAGCAGCTTAGTTAATGGGGGTCAGCCCCAGCATTTT; d_gene: NA; abundance: NA; v_gene: TRBV11-2; j_gene: TRBJ1-5
CDR3aa: CASSHLGLTNTGELFF; CDR3nt: TGCGCCAGCAGCCATCTGGGACTCACGAACACCGGGGAGCTGTTTTTT; d_gene: NA; abundance: few; v_gene: TRBV4-3; j_gene: TRBJ2-2
CDR3aa: CASSLEPRLGGYNEQFF; CDR3nt: TGTGCCAGCAGCTTAGAGCCAAGATTAGGAGGCTACAATGAGCAGTTCTTC; d_gene: NA; abundance: NA; v_gene: TRBV7-9; j_gene: TRBJ2-1
CDR3aa: CASSRTGPPLDGYTF; CDR3nt: TGTGCCAGCAGTCGGACAGGACCCCCCCTGGATGGCTACACCTTC; d_gene: TRBD1; abundance: many; v_gene: TRBV2; j_gene: TRBJ1-2
CDR3aa: CASSPLRINLAGNQPQHF; CDR3nt: TGTGCCAGCTCACCACTCAGGATTAACCTAGCGGGCAATCAGCCCCAGCATTTT; d_gene: NA; abundance: few; v_gene: TRBV18; j_gene: TRBJ1-5
CDR3aa: CASSLPGKANYGYTF; CDR3nt: TGTGCCAGTAGCCTCCCGGGCAAAGCTAACTATGGCTACACCTTC; d_gene: NA; abundance: NA; v_gene: TRBV19; j_gene: TRBJ1-2
CDR3aa: CASSQEDRGPYEQYF; CDR3nt: TGTGCCAGCAGCCAAGAGGACAGGGGCCCCTACGAGCAGTACTTC; d_gene: TRBD1; abundance: NA; v_gene: TRBV4-2; j_gene: TRBJ2-7
CDR3aa: CATSDVRGDNTQYF; CDR3nt: TGTGCCACCAGTGATGTCCGGGGAGACAATACGCAGTATTTT; d_gene: NA; abundance: NA; v_gene: TRBV24-1; j_gene: TRBJ2-3
CDR3aa: CASSLGVPYEQYF; CDR3nt: TGCGCCAGCAGCTTGGGGGTTCCCTACGAGCAGTACTTC; d_gene: NA; abundance: many; v_gene: TRBV5-1; j_gene: TRBJ2-7
CDR3aa: CASSLLAGGPLETQYF; CDR3nt: TGTGCCAGCAGCTTACTAGCGGGAGGGCCTTTGGAGACCCAGTACTTC; d_gene: TRBD2; abundance: many; v_gene: TRBV7-9; j_gene: TRBJ2-5
CDR3aa: CASSRRDPPADTQYF; CDR3nt: TGCGCCAGCAGCCGGCGGGACCCTCCCGCAGATACGCAGTATTTT; d_gene: NA; abundance: NA; v_gene: TRBV4-3; j_gene: TRBJ2-3
CDR3aa: CATSAGGGGNQPQHF; CDR3nt: TGTGCCACCAGCGCGGGGGGGGGGGGCAATCAGCCCCAGCATTTT; d_gene: NA; abundance: few; v_gene: TRBV15; j_gene: TRBJ1-5
CDR3aa: CASSGGTSGRAAKTQYF; CDR3nt: TGTGCCAGCAGTGGAGGGACTAGCGGGAGGGCCGCGAAGACCCAGTACTTC; d_gene: TRBD2; abundance: many; v_gene: TRBV2; j_gene: TRBJ2-5
CDR3aa: CASSSARAGGHKDTQYF; CDR3nt: TGTGCCAGCAGCTCCGCCCGAGCGGGAGGACACAAGGATACGCAGTATTTT; d_gene: TRBD2; abundance: few; v_gene: TRBV5-4; j_gene: TRBJ2-3
CDR3aa: CASSSWTASTGELFF; CDR3nt: TGTGCCAGCAGTTCCTGGACAGCTTCCACCGGGGAGCTGTTTTTT; d_gene: NA; abundance: many; v_gene: TRBV6-2/TRBV6-3; j_gene: TRBJ2-2
CDR3aa: CASSLSGGLGNQPQHF; CDR3nt: TGTGCCAGCAGTTTATCGGGAGGGTTGGGGAATCAGCCCCAGCATTTT; d_gene: NA; abundance: few; v_gene: TRBV27; j_gene: TRBJ1-5
CDR3aa: CASSLKGFSYNEQFF; CDR3nt: TGTGCCAGCAGCTTAAAGGGGTTCTCCTACAATGAGCAGTTCTTC; d_gene: NA; abundance: NA; v_gene: TRBV7-9; j_gene: TRBJ2-1
CDR3aa: CASSISGDYSYEQYF; CDR3nt: TGTGCCAGCAGCATTAGTGGGGACTACTCCTACGAGCAGTACTTC; d_gene: TRBD2; abundance: NA; v_gene: TRBV7-9; j_gene: TRBJ2-7
CDR3aa: CASSPYSRVDAKNIQYF; CDR3nt: TGTGCCAGCAGCCCATATTCTAGGGTCGACGCCAAAAACATTCAGTACTTC; d_gene: NA; abundance: NA; v_gene: TRBV9; j_gene: TRBJ2-4